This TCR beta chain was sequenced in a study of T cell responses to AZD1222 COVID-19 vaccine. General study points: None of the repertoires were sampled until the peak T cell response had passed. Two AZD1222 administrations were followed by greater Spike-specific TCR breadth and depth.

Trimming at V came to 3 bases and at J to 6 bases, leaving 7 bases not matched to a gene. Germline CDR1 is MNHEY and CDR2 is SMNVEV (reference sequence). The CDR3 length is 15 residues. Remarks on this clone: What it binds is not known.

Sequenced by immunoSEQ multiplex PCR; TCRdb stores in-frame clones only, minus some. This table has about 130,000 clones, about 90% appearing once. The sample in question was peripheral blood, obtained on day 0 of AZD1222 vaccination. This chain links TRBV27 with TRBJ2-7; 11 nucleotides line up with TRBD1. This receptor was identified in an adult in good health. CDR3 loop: CASSFSGTGGIEQYF. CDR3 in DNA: TGTGCCAGCAGTTTTAGCGGGACAGGGGGTATCGAGCAGTACTTC.